This paragraph reports one T cell receptor beta chain. What it recognizes is unknown. Losses at the gene ends were 2 bases for V and 6 bases for J; bases not matched to a gene: 6. Germline V CDR1 and CDR2: MNHNY, SVGAGI (reference sequence). The CDR3 extends over 14 amino acids. The sample comes from a study of shared clonotypes between healthy human individuals. Study findings and constraints: Relative to their counterparts shared across all four donors, non-shared clonotypes exhibited diminished generation probabilities.

Sequencing used immunoSEQ multiplex PCR; TCRdb keeps in-frame clones, though not all of them. The sample records a few million clones, more than 90% being singletons. Sequenced input: naive CD4+ T cells sorted from blood. Sample subset: CD45RA+ positively selected. This chain joins TRBV6-6 and TRBJ2-7, with 8 nucleotides matching TRBD2. This TCR was sampled from a man between 18 and 29 years old in good health. This CDR3 is CASSYGTRTGEQYF. CDR3 coding DNA: TGTGCCAGCAGTTACGGGACTAGGACGGGCGAGCAGTACTTC.